A single sample gave rise to the 32 T cell receptor beta chains below, sequenced in a study of siplizumab effects on memory and regulatory T cells (dated by TCRdb to the late 2010s). Library creation used the immunoSEQ multiplex PCR assay. TCRdb's version of the immuneACCESS table is confined to in-frame rearrangements and falls short of the full clone set. An unresolved V gene accounts for under half of the shortfall where checked; the remainder is of unknown origin. The sample table records about 100,000 clones; over 90% of these occur just once. Approximately 1.5% of the sample is in the top ten clones. The sequenced sample was non-Treg CD4+ T cells sorted from blood. The meaning of the sample's cell subset or site label: FACS-sorted unstimulated CD4+ non-regulatory T cells. All receptors derive from a human donor in good health.

The rearrangement joins TRBV5-6 to TRBJ1-1; D may be TRBD1 (5 bases). Germline V gene sequence: CDR1 SGHDT, CDR2 YYEEEE. The CDR3 spans 14 residues. The germline V and J ends were trimmed by 0 bases and 4 bases, with 10 bases remaining between them. CDR3 DNA sequence: TGTGCCAGCAGCTTGGGGGGGTTAAGCACTGAAGCTTTCTTT. Its protein product is CASSLGGLSTEAFF.

This chain links TRBV7-9 with TRBJ2-7, with D perhaps TRBD1 or TRBD2 (5 bases each). This CDR3 has 15 amino acids. Trimming left V 6 bases short and J 7 bases short, with 22 bases between. Germline CDR1 is SEHNR and CDR2 is FQNEAQ (reference sequence). The CDR3 region is CASSNRVEGTKEQYF. The CDR3 coding sequence is TGTGCCAGCAGTAACCGGGTCGAGGGGACGAAGGAGCAGTACTTC.

V gene TRBV19 combines with J gene TRBJ1-1; D is unresolved. From germline, CDR1 is LNHDA and CDR2 SQIVND (reference sequence). Trimming took 4 bases from V and 6 from J, leaving 12 bases between them. The CDR3 contains 13 residues. In nucleotides, the CDR3 is TGTGCCAGTAGTAAACCGTCACTCGCTGAAGCTTTCTTT. Amino acids: CASSKPSLAEAFF.

The gene calls are TRBV5-1 and TRBJ1-4; possibly TRBD1 for D (5 bases). From germline, CDR1 is SGHRS and CDR2 YFSETQ. The V end was cut by 4 bases, the J end by 3 bases, with 10 bases between. The CDR3 runs 14 residues. CDR3 residues: CASSKTVPNEKLFF. The CDR3 nucleotides read TGCGCCAGCAGCAAGACAGTCCCTAATGAAAAACTGTTTTTT.

The V call is TRBV6-1, the J call TRBJ2-1; D possibly corresponds to TRBD2 (7 bases). There are 15 residues in the CDR3. Germline CDR1 is MNHNS and CDR2 is SASEGT. The V end was cut by 5 bases, the J end by 2 bases, with 13 bases between. The CDR3 DNA follows: TGTGCCAGCAGTCGACGCGGGGGCCCCTACAATGAGCAGTTCTTC. Translation gives CASSRRGGPYNEQFF.

The gene calls are TRBV5-5 and TRBJ1-5; a possible D gene is TRBD1 (6 bases). The germline CDR1 and CDR2 sequences are SGHKS and YYEKEE (reference sequence). The ends were cut back, 4 bases at V and 0 bases at J, with 26 bases in the middle. The length of the CDR3 is 20 residues. DNA of the CDR3: TGTGCCAGCAGCCCACGCCGAGGACAGCGGAGATCTTATAGCAATCAGCCCCAGCATTTT. Protein sequence: CASSPRRGQRRSYSNQPQHF.

This clone came up once. V gene TRBV12-5 combines with J gene TRBJ2-1, with D possibly being TRBD2 (6 bases). V lost 1 base to trimming and J lost 2 bases, with 12 bases between them. Germline CDR1 and CDR2: LGHNT and FRNRAP. This CDR3 is 16 amino acids long. For the CDR3, the DNA is TGTGCTAGTGGTTTGGATCGCGGGGCTACCTACAATGAGCAGTTCTTC. As protein: CASGLDRGATYNEQFF. The variable domain in full, completed from reference TRBV12-5 and TRBJ2-1, reads DARVTQTPRHKVTEMGQEVTMRCQPILGHNTVFWYRQTMMQGLELLAYFRNRAPLDDSGMPKDRFSAEMPDATLATLKIQPSEPRDSAVYFCASGLDRGATYNEQFFGPGTRLTVL.

The chain has TRBV5-6 and TRBJ2-3; 13 positions match TRBD2. The V gene end was trimmed by 3 bases and the J gene end by 5 bases; junction bases not matched to a gene: 6. Germline V gene sequence: CDR1 SGHDT, CDR2 YYEEEE. The CDR3 extends over 16 amino acids. CDR3 sequence (DNA): TGTGCCAGCAGCTACAGACTAGCGGGAGGATTAGATACGCAGTATTTT. Its translation is CASSYRLAGGLDTQYF.

This chain connects TRBV6-1 to TRBJ2-2; no clear D gene. Deletions cut 0 bases from V and 6 bases from J, with 11 bases between. In germline, CDR1 is MNHNS, CDR2 SASEGT. The CDR3 length is 15 residues. The CDR3 sequence is CASSEAVSLAGELFF. As DNA, the CDR3 is TGTGCCAGCAGTGAAGCTGTTTCGCTAGCCGGGGAGCTGTTTTTT.

J is TRBJ2-2 and V is TRBV5-4; 7 bases match TRBD2. The germline V gene encodes CDR1 SGHNT and CDR2 YYREEE (reference sequence). The trim removed 4 bases at V and 5 bases at J, leaving 8 bases unmatched. The CDR3 has 15 residues. CDR3 nucleotides: TGTGCCAGCAGCCGGGGAGGCGGGAGTACCGGGGAGCTGTTTTTT. As protein: CASSRGGGSTGELFF.

The rearrangement joins TRBV11-1 to TRBJ2-7; D gene uncertain. V gave up 3 bases and J gave up 3 bases, with 12 bases separating them. There are 14 residues in the CDR3. Germline CDR1 is SGHAT and CDR2 is FQDESV (reference sequence). CDR3 nucleotides: TGTGCCAGCAGCTTTCGTGGGGATCTCTACGAGCAGTACTTC. Protein: CASSFRGDLYEQYF.

This clone appeared once. The chain has TRBV6-4 and TRBJ1-2; weak D call: TRBD1 (6 bases). V was clipped by 6 bases and J by 8 bases, with 19 bases between them. Germline-derived CDR1 and CDR2 are MRHNA and SNTAGT. The CDR3 has 14 amino acids. The DNA for the CDR3 is TGTGCCAGCAGCCAAAGAGGGGGGGCGCAGGGCTACACCTTC. As protein: CASSQRGGAQGYTF.

The chain carries TRBV19 and TRBJ1-2; possibly TRBD1 for D (5 bases). The V gene lost 0 bases and the J gene lost 4 bases, with 15 bases spanning the gap. Germline assignment: CDR1 LNHDA and CDR2 SQIVND (reference sequence). This CDR3 region has 16 residues. DNA of the CDR3: TGTGCCAGTAGTATAGACTACCGGGACCAGAGCTATGGCTACACCTTC. This sequence encodes CASSIDYRDQSYGYTF.

This clone showed up just once. V gene TRBV4-1 combines with J gene TRBJ2-5, with 9 bases matching TRBD1. The junction had 6 bases not matched to a gene; V was cut back by 5 bases and J by 5 bases. Per the germline V gene, CDR1 is MGHRA and CDR2 is YSYEKL. This CDR3 is built from 14 residues. The CDR3: CASSGQGKVETQYF. The CDR3 coding sequence is TGCGCCAGCAGCGGACAGGGGAAAGTGGAGACCCAGTACTTC.

The chain links TRBV11-3 to TRBJ2-1, with 14 nucleotides matching TRBD2. The junction had 2 bases not matched to a gene; V was cut back by 5 bases and J by 8 bases. CDR1 and CDR2 from the germline V gene are SGHNT and YENEEA. The CDR3 sequence is 14 residues long. The CDR3 sequence is CASSRGLAGDEQFF. CDR3 bases: TGTGCCAGCAGCCGGGGACTAGCGGGAGATGAGCAGTTCTTC.

This clone came up once. The chain joins TRBV10-3 to TRBJ1-2, with D tentatively TRBD1 (6 bases). Germline CDR1 ENHRY, CDR2 SYGVKD. V dropped 4 bases and J dropped 0 bases, with 12 bases sitting between them. This CDR3 comprises 15 residues. CDR3 in DNA: TGTGCCATCAGTGTGACAGGATTAACTAACTATGGCTACACCTTC. Translating it yields CAISVTGLTNYGYTF.

This clone was seen a single time. The genes are TRBV27 and TRBJ2-2; the D is unclear. The CDR3 is made up of 12 amino acids. Per the germline V gene, CDR1 is MNHEY and CDR2 is SMNVEV (reference sequence). Trimming removed 5 bases at V and 8 bases at J, with 9 bases between. CDR3 nucleotide sequence: TGTGCCAGCAGTACTAATTGGGGGGAGCTGTTTTTT. Amino acid sequence: CASSTNWGELFF.

This clone was seen only a few times. This sequence joins TRBV5-4 and TRBJ1-1; D unresolved. Between the trimmed V and J ends, which lost 4 bases and 3 bases, there was a span of 10 bases. The germline CDR1 and CDR2 sequences are SGHNT and YYREEE (reference sequence). This CDR3 comprises 13 residues. CDR3 loop: CASSLNRYTEAFF. Written as DNA, the CDR3 is TGTGCCAGCAGCCTCAACAGATACACTGAAGCTTTCTTT.

This chain connects TRBV15 to TRBJ2-1; D possibly corresponds to TRBD2 (6 bases). This CDR3 contains 13 residues. V was clipped by 5 bases and J by 1 base, with 6 bases between them. Germline V gene lookup returns CDR1 LNHNV and CDR2 YYDKDF (reference sequence). DNA for the CDR3: TGTGCCACCAGCGGGAGGTCCTACAATGAGCAGTTCTTC. Translated: CATSGRSYNEQFF.

CDR3: CASSLGQASGNTIYF. In DNA form, the CDR3 reads TGTGCCAGTAGCCTCGGACAGGCGTCTGGAAACACCATATATTTT. This chain joins TRBV19 and TRBJ1-3; 7 bases line up with TRBD1. The CDR3 is 15 amino acids. Germline values: CDR1 LNHDA, CDR2 SQIVND (reference sequence). V trimming: 6 bases; J trimming: 1 base; junction bases outside the gene matches: 6.

The chain uses TRBV10-1 and TRBJ2-2, with no clear D. V was pared by 4 bases and J by 2 bases, with 2 bases between. CDR1 WNHNN and CDR2 SYGVQD come from the germline V gene (reference sequence). This CDR3 has 12 residues. The CDR3 loop reads CASSGNTGELFF. The CDR3 DNA is TGCGCCAGCAGTGGCAACACCGGGGAGCTGTTTTTT.

The chain is built from TRBV11-2 and TRBJ2-1; D call uncertain. The germline V gene has CDR1 SGHAT and CDR2 FQNNGV. V was shortened by 0 bases and J by 4 bases, with 10 bases between the two germline ends. CDR3 size: 15 residues. Here the CDR3 DNA reads TGTGCCAGCAGCTTAGATGCGCGCCTATACAATGAGCAGTTCTTC. Its translation is CASSLDARLYNEQFF.

The rearrangement links TRBV6-1 to TRBJ2-1; D not certain. The germline CDR1 and CDR2 sequences are MNHNS and SASEGT. This CDR3 contains 11 residues. V lost 5 bases to trimming and J lost 3 bases, with 2 bases between them. The CDR3, as DNA: TGTGCCAGCAGTCTCTACAATGAGCAGTTCTTC. Amino acids: CASSLYNEQFF.

Notes on this clone: Additional DNA sequences in this sample encode the identical CDR3. The chain carries TRBV7-2 and TRBJ2-5; the D is unclear. Germline assignment: CDR1 SGHTA and CDR2 FQGNSA. The length of the CDR3 is 12 residues. The germline V and J ends were trimmed by 5 bases and 5 bases, with 9 bases remaining between them. The CDR3 region is CASSLLGETQYF. The DNA of the CDR3 is TGTGCCAGCAGCCTTTTGGGGGAGACCCAGTACTTC.

J is TRBJ2-3 and V is TRBV11-3; the match to TRBD1 covers 8 bases. This CDR3 is built from 17 residues. Germline CDR1 SGHNT, CDR2 YENEEA. The trim removed 2 bases at V and 1 base at J, leaving 8 bases unmatched. CDR3 sequence: CASSLKFDRGCTDTQYF. In DNA, the CDR3 is TGTGCCAGCAGCTTAAAGTTCGACAGGGGTTGCACAGATACGCAGTATTTT.

This chain links TRBV7-3 with TRBJ1-1; unclear D gene. Trimming stripped 5 bases from V and 0 bases from J, with 13 bases between. Germline lookup yields CDR1 SGHTA and CDR2 FQGTGA. The CDR3 has 15 residues. The CDR3 DNA is TGTGCCAGCAGCCCGGGCGGGCTCCTGAACACTGAAGCTTTCTTT. This translates into CASSPGGLLNTEAFF. Supplemented by reference TRBV7-3 and TRBJ1-1, the full variable domain reads GAGVSQTPSNKVTEKGKYVELRCDPISGHTALYWYRQSLGQGPEFLIYFQGTGAADDSGLPNDRFFAVRPEGSVSTLKIQRTERGDSAVYLCASSPGGLLNTEAFFGQGTRLTVV.

This chain connects TRBV7-8 to TRBJ2-7, with 8 bases lining up with TRBD2. CDR1 and CDR2 from the germline V gene are SGHVS and FQNEAQ. The CDR3 spans 17 residues. V shed 2 bases and J 0 bases; nucleotides not matched to a gene: 9. The chain's CDR3 is CASSLKLRGESSYEQYF. The CDR3 coding sequence is TGTGCCAGCAGCTTAAAATTGCGGGGGGAGAGCTCCTACGAGCAGTACTTC.

V gene TRBV5-4 combines with J gene TRBJ1-2, with 12 positions matching TRBD1. V was pared by 1 base and J by 8 bases, with 3 bases of the junction left unmatched. CDR1 SGHNT and CDR2 YYREEE come from the germline V gene (reference sequence). This CDR3 comprises 14 residues. CDR3 in DNA: TGTGCCAGCAGCTTGTGGGACAGGGGGCTCGGCTACACCTTC. Translation: CASSLWDRGLGYTF.

The V gene is TRBV29-1, the J gene TRBJ2-3, with no clear D. This CDR3 spans 12 amino acids. Germline lookup yields CDR1 SQVTM and CDR2 ANQGSEA. V was cut by 8 bases and J by 0 bases, with 9 bases left in between. CDR3: CSTETSTDTQYF. Written as DNA, the CDR3 is TGCAGCACCGAGACTAGCACAGATACGCAGTATTTT.

The chain uses TRBV6-1 and TRBJ1-3; D remains unclear. The V end was cut by 4 bases, the J end by 6 bases, with 7 bases between. The CDR3 sequence is 12 residues long. The germline gives CDR1 MNHNS, CDR2 SASEGT. The CDR3 loop is CASSGLKNTIYF. In DNA form, the CDR3 reads TGTGCCAGCAGTGGACTGAAAAACACCATATATTTT.

The chain combines TRBV5-1 with TRBJ2-1, with TRBD2 matching 9 bases. V was pared by 4 bases and J by 5 bases, with 7 bases of the junction left unmatched. The CDR3 is made up of 15 amino acids. Germline CDR1 and CDR2: SGHRS and YFSETQ. The CDR3 is CASSRRTSADNEQFF. In DNA form, the CDR3 reads TGCGCCAGCAGCCGAAGGACTAGCGCTGACAATGAGCAGTTCTTC.

The V gene is TRBV5-4, the J gene TRBJ2-7, with no clear D. The germline V gene has CDR1 SGHNT and CDR2 YYREEE (reference sequence). The V gene lost 0 bases and the J gene lost 3 bases, with 7 bases spanning the gap. CDR3 length: 13 residues. CDR3 in DNA: TGTGCCAGCAGCTTGGATCCAGACTACGAGCAGTACTTC. The encoded protein is CASSLDPDYEQYF.